These 8 T cell receptor beta chains originate from one sample sequenced in a study of cytomegalovirus exposure and HLA in healthy donors. The PCR used 60 Vbeta and 13 Jbeta primers. Some clones are missing from TCRdb's copy, which holds only in-frame ones; the method was immunoSEQ multiplex PCR. The sample lists some 150,000 clones; almost 85% were seen once. The sample comprised PBMCs. Every receptor here comes from a man between 25 and 39 years old in good health and CMV-seropositive.

The V and J genes are TRBV7-2 and TRBJ2-2; 7 nucleotides match TRBD1. Germline V gene data show CDR1 as SGHTA and CDR2 as FQGNSA. V lost 5 bases, J lost 8 bases, and 8 bases stayed unmatched. There are 14 residues in the CDR3. The CDR3 region has the DNA TGTGCCAGCAGCCACGGGACAGCCAGGGGGGAGCTGTTTTTT. It yields the protein CASSHGTARGELFF. Variable domain in full (rest from reference TRBV7-2 and TRBJ2-2): GAGVSQSPSNKVTEKGKDVELRCDPISGHTALYWYRQSLGQGLEFLIYFQGNSAPDKSGLPSDRFSAERTGGSVSTLTIQRTQQEDSAVYLCASSHGTARGELFFGEGSRLTVL.

V and J are TRBV29-1 and TRBJ2-7; D not resolved. V was shortened by 5 bases and J by 0 bases, with 11 bases between the two germline ends. Germline V CDR1 and CDR2: SQVTM, ANQGSEA. The CDR3 totals 13 residues. In DNA form, the CDR3 reads TGCAGCGTTTCGGTCGTAAGCTCCTACGAGCAGTACTTC. Translation: CSVSVVSSYEQYF.

This clone was observed a few times. The V and J genes are TRBV18 and TRBJ1-2; no definite D call. V gave up 2 bases and J gave up 4 bases, with 5 bases separating them. The CDR3 contains 12 residues. Germline V lookup: CDR1 KGHSH, CDR2 LQKENI. Here the CDR3 DNA reads TGTGCCAGCTCACCAGACATCTATGGCTACACCTTC. Amino acids: CASSPDIYGYTF.

V gene TRBV2 combines with J gene TRBJ1-1; TRBD1 agrees at 7 bases. Per germline, CDR1 SNHLY and CDR2 FYNNEI. The CDR3 extends over 14 amino acids. V lost 11 bases, J lost 6 bases, and 15 bases stayed unmatched. The CDR3 nucleotides read TGTGCCGGGAACAGGGGCATCTATGCCCCTGAAGCTTTCTTT. It encodes CAGNRGIYAPEAFF.

The chain is built from TRBV4-1 and TRBJ2-5; TRBD2 agrees at 15 bases. J gave up 4 bases and V 5 bases, and 8 bases lay outside the gene matches. Germline CDR1 MGHRA, CDR2 YSYEKL. The CDR3 has 17 amino acids. This chain's CDR3 is CASSTGLAGGRGETQYF. The CDR3 DNA reads TGCGCCAGCAGCACCGGACTAGCGGGGGGGCGGGGAGAGACCCAGTACTTC.

This rearrangement joins TRBV19 to TRBJ2-3; 13 bases line up with TRBD2. This CDR3 comprises 17 residues. The V and J ends lost 3 bases and 3 bases, in that order; junction bases with no gene match: 6. In germline, CDR1 is LNHDA, CDR2 SQIVND (reference sequence). The CDR3 here is CASSILGLAGATDTQYF. The CDR3, as DNA: TGTGCCAGTAGTATTCTCGGACTAGCGGGAGCGACAGATACGCAGTATTTT.

This chain joins TRBV6-5 and TRBJ2-3, with D hard to call. This CDR3 contains 15 residues. Trimming removed 4 bases at V and 4 bases at J, with 15 bases between. Looked up from germline, CDR1 is MNHEY and CDR2 is SVGAGI. CDR3 DNA sequence: TGTGCCAGCAGTTCGCCTAGTAAACGCTCAGATACGCAGTATTTT. Translated: CASSSPSKRSDTQYF.

The rearrangement links TRBV18 to TRBJ1-1; 10 bases fit TRBD1. This CDR3 is 16 amino acids long. With 5 bases clipped from V and 5 bases from J, the junction kept 11 bases outside the gene matches. The germline CDR1 and CDR2 sequences are KGHSH and LQKENI. The CDR3 loop reads CASSTQRQGAGTEAFF. CDR3 in DNA: TGTGCCAGCTCAACGCAAAGACAGGGGGCGGGGACTGAAGCTTTCTTT.